This T cell receptor (beta chain) appears in the sequencing data of a study of cytomegalovirus exposure and HLA in healthy donors. Generated by immunoSEQ multiplex PCR, the TCRdb table keeps only in-frame clones and is missing some. This table has about 130,000 clones, approximately 89% appearing once. V was cut by 4 bases and J by 3 bases, with 12 bases left in between. Germline V gene data show CDR1 as SQVTM and CDR2 as ANQGSEA. This CDR3 spans 13 amino acids. This clone was counted only a few times. Its antigen is unidentified. Regarding the study as a whole: The authors confirmed in vitro that three CMV-associated chains were specific for CMV antigens.

The specimen was PBMCs. This chain connects TRBV29-1 to TRBJ1-2, with D perhaps matching TRBD1 (5 bases). This TCR was recovered from a man aged 25 to 40 in good health and CMV-seronegative. CDR3 sequence: CSVAGGADYGYTF. As DNA, the CDR3 is TGCAGCGTTGCTGGTGGGGCTGACTATGGCTACACCTTC.